This section outlines one T cell receptor (beta chain) sequence together with its context. The data were obtained in a study of control samples from healthy donors and cancer patients. Germline loops: CDR1 SEHNR, CDR2 FQNEAQ (reference sequence). The CDR3 has 13 amino acids. Trimming stripped 5 bases from V and 4 bases from J, with 11 bases between. Method: immunoSEQ multiplex PCR; TCRdb's copy keeps in-frame clones and lacks some. The sample has more than 80,000 clones, approximately 95% seen once. The TCR originated in a man aged 18 to 30 in good health. The chain joins TRBV7-9 to TRBJ1-1; unclear D gene. Sample: blood. CDR3 region: CASSLDEGTEAFF. In DNA form, the CDR3 reads TGTGCCAGCAGCCTAGATGAGGGCACTGAAGCTTTCTTT. Based on the CDR3 plus reference TRBV7-9 and TRBJ1-1, the full variable domain is DTGVSQNPRHKITKRGQNVTFRCDPISEHNRLYWYRQTLGQGPEFLTYFQNEAQLEKSRLLSDRFSAERPKGSFSTLEIQRTEQGDSAMYLCASSLDEGTEAFFGQGTRLTVV.